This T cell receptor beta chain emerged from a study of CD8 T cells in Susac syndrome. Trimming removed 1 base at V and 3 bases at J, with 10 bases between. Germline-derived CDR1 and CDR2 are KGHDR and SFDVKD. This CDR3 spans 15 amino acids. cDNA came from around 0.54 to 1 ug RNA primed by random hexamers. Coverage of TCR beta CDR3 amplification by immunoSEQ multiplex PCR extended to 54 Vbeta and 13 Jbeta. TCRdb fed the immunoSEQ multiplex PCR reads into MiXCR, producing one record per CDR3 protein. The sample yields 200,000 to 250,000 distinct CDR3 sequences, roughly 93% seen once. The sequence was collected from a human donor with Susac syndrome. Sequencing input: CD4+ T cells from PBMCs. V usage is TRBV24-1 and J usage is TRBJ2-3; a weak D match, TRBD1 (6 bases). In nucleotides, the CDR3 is TGTGCCACCAGTGATTTCGCAGGGGTAACAGATACGCAGTATTTT. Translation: CATSDFAGVTDTQYF.